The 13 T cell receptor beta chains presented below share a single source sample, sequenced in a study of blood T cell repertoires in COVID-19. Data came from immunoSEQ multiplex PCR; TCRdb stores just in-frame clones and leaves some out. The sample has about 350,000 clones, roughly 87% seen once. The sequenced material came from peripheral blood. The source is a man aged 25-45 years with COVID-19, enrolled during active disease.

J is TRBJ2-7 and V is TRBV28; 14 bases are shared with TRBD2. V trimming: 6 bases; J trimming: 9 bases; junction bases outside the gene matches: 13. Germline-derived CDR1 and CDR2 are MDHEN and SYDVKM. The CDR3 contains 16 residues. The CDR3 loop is CASSPHGGLAGVGQYF. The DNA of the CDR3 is TGTGCCAGCAGCCCCCACGGGGGACTAGCGGGGGTCGGGCAGTACTTC.

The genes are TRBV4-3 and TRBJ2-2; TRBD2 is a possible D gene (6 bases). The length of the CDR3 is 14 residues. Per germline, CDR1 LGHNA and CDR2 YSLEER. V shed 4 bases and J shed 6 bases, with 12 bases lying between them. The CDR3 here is CASSRGTFSGELFF. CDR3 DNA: TGCGCCAGCAGCCGCGGGACTTTCTCCGGGGAGCTGTTTTTT.

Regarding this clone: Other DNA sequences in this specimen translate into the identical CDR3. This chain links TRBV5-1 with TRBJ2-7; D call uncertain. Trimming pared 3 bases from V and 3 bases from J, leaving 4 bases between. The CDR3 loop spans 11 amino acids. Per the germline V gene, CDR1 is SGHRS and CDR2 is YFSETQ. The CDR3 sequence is CASSSNYEQYF. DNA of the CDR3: TGCGCCAGCAGCTCTAACTACGAGCAGTACTTC.

The CDR3 nucleotides read TGTGCCAGCTCACCCGGGGACACGGCTGGCTACGAGCAGTACTTC. Protein: CASSPGDTAGYEQYF. The V and J genes are TRBV18 and TRBJ2-7, with D tentatively TRBD1 (6 bases). There are 15 residues in the CDR3. Germline V gene sequence: CDR1 KGHSH, CDR2 LQKENI. V was pared by 3 bases and J by 3 bases, with 15 bases between.

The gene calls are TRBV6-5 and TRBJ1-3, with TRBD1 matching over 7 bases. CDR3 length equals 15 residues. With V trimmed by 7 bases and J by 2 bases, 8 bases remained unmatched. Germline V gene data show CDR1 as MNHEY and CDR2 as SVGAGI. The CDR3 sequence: CASNLPTGAGNTIYF. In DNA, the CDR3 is TGTGCCAGCAACCTACCCACAGGGGCTGGAAACACCATATATTTT.

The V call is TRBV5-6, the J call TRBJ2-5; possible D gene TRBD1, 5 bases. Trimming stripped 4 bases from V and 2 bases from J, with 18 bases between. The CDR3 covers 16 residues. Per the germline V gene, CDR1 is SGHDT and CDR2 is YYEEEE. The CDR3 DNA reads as TGTGCCAGCAGCGTATACTCCGACAGTAAACAAGAGACCCAGTACTTC. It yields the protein CASSVYSDSKQETQYF. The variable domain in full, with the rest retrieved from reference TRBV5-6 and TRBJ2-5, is DAGVTQSPTHLIKTRGQQVTLRCSPKSGHDTVSWYQQALGQGPQFIFQYYEEEERQRGNFPDRFSGHQFPNYSSELNVNALLLGDSALYLCASSVYSDSKQETQYFGPGTRLLVL.

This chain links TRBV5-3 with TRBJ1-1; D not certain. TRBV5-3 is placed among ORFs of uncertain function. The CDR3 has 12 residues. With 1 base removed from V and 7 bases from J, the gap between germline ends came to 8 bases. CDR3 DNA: TGTGCCAGAAGCTTGCGTCCTCTTGAAGCTTTCTTT. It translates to CARSLRPLEAFF.

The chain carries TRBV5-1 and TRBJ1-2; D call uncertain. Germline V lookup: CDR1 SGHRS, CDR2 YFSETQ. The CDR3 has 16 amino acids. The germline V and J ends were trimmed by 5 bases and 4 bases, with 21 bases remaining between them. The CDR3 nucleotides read TGCGCCAGCAGGCGTTTTCCTGAACTATCTACCTATGGCTACACCTTC. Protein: CASRRFPELSTYGYTF.

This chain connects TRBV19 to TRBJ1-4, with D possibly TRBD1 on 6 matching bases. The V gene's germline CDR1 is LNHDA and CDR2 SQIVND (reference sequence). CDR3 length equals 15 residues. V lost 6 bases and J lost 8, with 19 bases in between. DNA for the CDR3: TGTGCCAGTAGCCGGACAGCTGTTGAGTTGGAAAAACTGTTTTTT. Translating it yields CASSRTAVELEKLFF. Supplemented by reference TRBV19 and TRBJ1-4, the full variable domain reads DGGITQSPKYLFRKEGQNVTLSCEQNLNHDAMYWYRQDPGQGLRLIYYSQIVNDFQKGDIAEGYSVSREKKESFPLTVTSAQKNPTAFYLCASSRTAVELEKLFFGSGTQLSVL.

CDR3 loop: CSVLSSGGTSAFF. In DNA, the CDR3 is TGCAGCGTCCTATCCTCAGGGGGGACTTCCGCTTTCTTT. V is TRBV29-1 and J is TRBJ1-1, with 7 bases aligning to TRBD1. The V segment lost 6 bases and the J segment 11 bases; nucleotides outside the gene matches: 15. This CDR3 region has 13 residues. Germline CDR1 SQVTM, CDR2 ANQGSEA.

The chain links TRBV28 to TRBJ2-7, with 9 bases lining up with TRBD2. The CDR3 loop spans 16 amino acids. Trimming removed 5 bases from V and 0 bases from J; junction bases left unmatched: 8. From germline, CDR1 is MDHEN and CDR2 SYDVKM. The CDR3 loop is CASSAPVSGSSYEQYF. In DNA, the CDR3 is TGTGCCAGCAGTGCCCCCGTTAGCGGGAGCTCCTACGAGCAGTACTTC.

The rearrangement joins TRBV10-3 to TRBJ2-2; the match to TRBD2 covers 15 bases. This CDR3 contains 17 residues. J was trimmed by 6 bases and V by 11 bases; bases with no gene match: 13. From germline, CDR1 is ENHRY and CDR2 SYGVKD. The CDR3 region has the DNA TGTGCCTCGGGACTAGCGGGAGGCGGAGGGTTAGCCGGGGAGCTGTTTTTT. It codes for CASGLAGGGGLAGELFF.

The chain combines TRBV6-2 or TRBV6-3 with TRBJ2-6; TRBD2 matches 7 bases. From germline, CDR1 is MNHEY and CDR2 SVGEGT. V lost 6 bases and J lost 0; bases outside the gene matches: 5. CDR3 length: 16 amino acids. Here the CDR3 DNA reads TGTGCCAGCAGCGAGCGGGGAATCTCTGGGGCCAACGTCCTGACTTTC. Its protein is CASSERGISGANVLTF.